The rows below give T cell receptor beta chains drawn from one sample of a study of T cells after yellow fever vaccination. A single record per CDR3 protein comes from TCRdb applying MiXCR to the 5' RACE reads. The sample contains under 550,000 distinct CDR3 sequences, just over 20% of which appear only once. Sequences were derived from PBMCs, sampled around 3 weeks after the first yellow fever vaccination. The source is a man between 18 and 29 years old who received the YFV17D yellow fever vaccine. Both conserved end residues are part of each CDR3. Each record gives: clone size, V gene, D gene, J gene, CDR3 protein, CDR3 DNA. D genes are given only for firm matches. Size is stated for part of the rows, as once, few or many counts, or as a class when the clone is expanded.

clone_size: -
v_call: TRBV28
d_call: TRBD1
j_call: TRBJ1-4
cdr3_aa: CASSWGQREKLFF
cdr3_nt: TGTGCCAGCAGTTGGGGACAGAGGGAAAAACTGTTTTTT

clone_size: few
v_call: TRBV28
d_call: TRBD1
j_call: TRBJ1-2
cdr3_aa: CASSLRQGPYGYTF
cdr3_nt: TGTGCCAGCAGTTTAAGACAGGGGCCTTATGGCTACACCTTC

clone_size: few
v_call: TRBV4-1
d_call: TRBD1
j_call: TRBJ2-3
cdr3_aa: CASSQAGLGGQGGDTQYF
cdr3_nt: TGCGCCAGCAGCCAAGCAGGTCTCGGGGGACAGGGAGGAGATACGCAGTATTTT

clone_size: -
v_call: TRBV6-5
d_call: TRBD1
j_call: TRBJ2-7
cdr3_aa: CASSSLPGQGPTEQYF
cdr3_nt: TGTGCCAGCAGTTCGCTTCCGGGACAGGGACCTACCGAGCAGTACTTC

clone_size: few
v_call: TRBV19
d_call: -
j_call: TRBJ1-2
cdr3_aa: CASNHGVPNYGYTF
cdr3_nt: TGTGCCAGTAACCACGGGGTACCTAACTATGGCTACACCTTC

clone_size: -
v_call: TRBV7-2
d_call: -
j_call: TRBJ2-2
cdr3_aa: CASSPLDTSGELFF
cdr3_nt: TGTGCCAGCAGCCCGCTGGACACATCAGGGGAGCTGTTTTTT

clone_size: -
v_call: TRBV2
d_call: TRBD1
j_call: TRBJ1-2
cdr3_aa: CASSDSGTGDYTF
cdr3_nt: TGTGCCAGCAGTGATAGTGGGACAGGTGACTACACCTTC

clone_size: few
v_call: TRBV15
d_call: -
j_call: TRBJ1-1
cdr3_aa: CATSARREHTEAFF
cdr3_nt: TGTGCCACCAGCGCTCGTCGGGAGCACACTGAAGCTTTCTTT

clone_size: few
v_call: TRBV27
d_call: -
j_call: TRBJ2-7
cdr3_aa: CASSWGGREQYF
cdr3_nt: TGTGCCAGCAGTTGGGGGGGGCGCGAGCAGTACTTC

clone_size: -
v_call: TRBV12-3/TRBV12-4
d_call: -
j_call: TRBJ2-7
cdr3_aa: CASSLVGVPYEQYF
cdr3_nt: TGTGCCAGCAGTTTAGTGGGGGTCCCCTACGAGCAGTACTTC

clone_size: few
v_call: TRBV18
d_call: TRBD1
j_call: TRBJ1-3
cdr3_aa: CASSPPSGQGSSGNTIYF
cdr3_nt: TGTGCCAGCTCACCACCCAGTGGACAGGGGAGCTCTGGAAACACCATATATTTT

clone_size: -
v_call: TRBV6-2/TRBV6-3
d_call: TRBD2
j_call: TRBJ2-2
cdr3_aa: CATRTSGGGNTGELFF
cdr3_nt: TGTGCCACCCGGACTAGCGGGGGGGGGAACACCGGGGAGCTGTTTTTT

clone_size: few
v_call: TRBV5-1
d_call: -
j_call: TRBJ1-4
cdr3_aa: CASSLLGAQEKLFF
cdr3_nt: TGCGCCAGCAGCTTGTTGGGGGCGCAGGAAAAACTGTTTTTT

clone_size: -
v_call: TRBV12-3/TRBV12-4
d_call: -
j_call: TRBJ2-1
cdr3_aa: CASSFLPARNEQFF
cdr3_nt: TGTGCCAGCAGTTTTCTGCCGGCGCGGAATGAGCAGTTCTTC

clone_size: -
v_call: TRBV20-1
d_call: -
j_call: TRBJ1-1
cdr3_aa: CSAEGLRTEAFF
cdr3_nt: TGCAGTGCGGAGGGCCTGAGGACTGAAGCTTTCTTT

clone_size: -
v_call: TRBV5-1
d_call: TRBD2
j_call: TRBJ2-7
cdr3_aa: CASSFNRGGRGQYF
cdr3_nt: TGCGCCAGCAGCTTTAACCGCGGGGGACGGGGTCAGTACTTC